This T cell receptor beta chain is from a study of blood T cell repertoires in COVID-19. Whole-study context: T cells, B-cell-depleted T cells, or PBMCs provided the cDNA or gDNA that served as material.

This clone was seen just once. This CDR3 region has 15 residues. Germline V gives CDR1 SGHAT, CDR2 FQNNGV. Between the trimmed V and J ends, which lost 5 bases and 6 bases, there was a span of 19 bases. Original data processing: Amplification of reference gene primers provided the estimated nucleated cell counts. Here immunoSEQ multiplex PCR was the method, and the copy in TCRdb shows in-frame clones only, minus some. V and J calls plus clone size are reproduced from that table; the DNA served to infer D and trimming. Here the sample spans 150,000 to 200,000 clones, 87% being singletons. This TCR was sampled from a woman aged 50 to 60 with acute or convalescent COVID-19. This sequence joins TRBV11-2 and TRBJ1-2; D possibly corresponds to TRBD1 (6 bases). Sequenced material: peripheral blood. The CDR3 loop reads CASSPRTDEFDGYTF. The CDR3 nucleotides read TGTGCCAGCAGCCCACGGACAGACGAGTTTGATGGCTACACCTTC.